What follows describes a single T cell receptor (beta chain). Its antigen is currently unknown. Since no conserved phenylalanine or tryptophan closes the CDR3, a read error is the likely cause. The data stem from a study of T cells in Graves' hyperthyroidism and ophthalmopathy. Uncontrolled infection, other autoimmune disease, pregnancy and lactation each barred patients from inclusion. Regions amplified from RNA transcripts were the TCR beta CDR3 regions. Carried out on the TCR CDR3, a first-round RT-PCR used the HTBI primer set. TCRdb re-called the multiplex PCR reads through MiXCR, storing one row per CDR3 protein. The table includes about 600,000 distinct CDR3 sequences, roughly 15% detected once. In germline, CDR1 is LGHDT, CDR2 YNNKEL (reference sequence). The V segment lost 10 bases and the J segment 1 base; nucleotides outside the gene matches: 10. The CDR3 has 17 amino acids. Study-level points and caveats: For ophthalmopathy, model prediction preceded onset by a median roughly 6.5 months.

This clonotype originated in a woman aged 45-59 years with Graves' ophthalmopathy. This rearrangement joins TRBV3-1 to TRBJ2-6, with 10 bases matching TRBD1. The source material was blood. This CDR3 is CATQPGQGSSGANVLTS. The CDR3 DNA reads TGTGCCACCCAACCGGGACAGGGGTCTTCTGGGGCCAACGTCCTGACTTCC.